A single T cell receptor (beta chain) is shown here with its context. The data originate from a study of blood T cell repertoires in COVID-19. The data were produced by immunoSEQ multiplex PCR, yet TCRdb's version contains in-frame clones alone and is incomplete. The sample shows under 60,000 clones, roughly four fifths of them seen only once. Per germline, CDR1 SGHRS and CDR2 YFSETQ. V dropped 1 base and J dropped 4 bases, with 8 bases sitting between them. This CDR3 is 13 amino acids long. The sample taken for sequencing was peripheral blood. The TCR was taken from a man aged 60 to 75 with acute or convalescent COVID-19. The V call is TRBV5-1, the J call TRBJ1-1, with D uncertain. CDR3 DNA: TGCGCCAGCAGCTTGAAACGGGGCACTGAAGCTTTCTTT. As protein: CASSLKRGTEAFF.